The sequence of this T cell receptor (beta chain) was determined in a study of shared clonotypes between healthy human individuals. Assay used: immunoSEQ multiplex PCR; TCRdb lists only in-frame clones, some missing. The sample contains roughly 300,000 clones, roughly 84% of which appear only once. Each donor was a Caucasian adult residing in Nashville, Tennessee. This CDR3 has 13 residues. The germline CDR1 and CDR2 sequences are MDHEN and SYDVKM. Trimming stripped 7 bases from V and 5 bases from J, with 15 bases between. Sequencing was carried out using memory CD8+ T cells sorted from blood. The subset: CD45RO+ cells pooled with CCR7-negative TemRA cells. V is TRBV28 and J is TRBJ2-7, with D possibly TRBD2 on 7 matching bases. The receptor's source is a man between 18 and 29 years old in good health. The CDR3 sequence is CASNPRGGDEQYF. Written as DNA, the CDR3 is TGTGCCAGCAACCCTAGGGGGGGCGACGAGCAGTACTTC.